The 16 T cell receptor beta chains reported below all come from one sample, sequenced in a study of blood T cell repertoires in COVID-19. Data came from immunoSEQ multiplex PCR; TCRdb stores just in-frame clones and leaves some out. Here the sample spans 150,000 to 200,000 clones, roughly four fifths being singletons. The material sequenced was peripheral blood. The receptor set was obtained from a human donor with acute or convalescent COVID-19. The donor label of this sample is uncertain.

The chain recombines TRBV5-1 with TRBJ1-2; the D is unclear. Germline CDR1 and CDR2: SGHRS and YFSETQ. The CDR3 sequence is 13 residues long. Trimming left V 0 bases short and J 5 bases short, with 8 bases between. The CDR3: CASSLVEGYGYTF. The CDR3 DNA sequence: TGCGCCAGCAGCTTGGTTGAGGGTTATGGCTACACCTTC.

The count of this clone is one. J is TRBJ1-1 and V is TRBV6-1, with 8 bases fitting TRBD1. V dropped 3 bases and J dropped 5; count of bases not matched to a gene: 5. Looked up from germline, CDR1 is MNHNS and CDR2 is SASEGT. The CDR3 totals 14 residues. The CDR3 loop reads CASSDGQGETEAFF. The CDR3 DNA follows: TGTGCCAGCAGTGATGGACAGGGTGAAACTGAAGCTTTCTTT.

The genes are TRBV3-1 (or the pseudogene TRBV3-2) and TRBJ1-3, with TRBD1 identical over 7 bases. The CDR3 is 16 amino acids. Germline loops: CDR1 LGHDT, CDR2 YNNKEL (reference sequence). The junction had 6 bases not matched to a gene; V was cut back by 3 bases and J by 1 base. The CDR3 nucleotides read TGTGCCAGCAGCCAGGGGACAGTCCGTTCTGGAAACACCATATATTTT. It specifies CASSQGTVRSGNTIYF.

This rearrangement joins TRBV30 to TRBJ1-6, with D possibly matching TRBD1 (5 bases). The CDR3 is 15 residues long. In germline, CDR1 is GTSNPN, CDR2 SVGIG (reference sequence). V gave up 2 bases and J gave up 6 bases, with 14 bases separating them. The CDR3 reads CAWSPLSQGNSPLHF. CDR3 DNA sequence: TGTGCCTGGAGTCCCTTATCCCAGGGTAATTCACCCCTCCACTTT.

The J gene is TRBJ1-1, the V gene TRBV11-3, with 8 bases lining up with TRBD1. CDR3 length: 13 residues. Germline V gene data show CDR1 as SGHNT and CDR2 as YENEEA. V gave up 6 bases and J gave up 4 bases; unmatched junction bases: 4. DNA for the CDR3: TGTGCCAGCAGTCCCACAGGGGGCACTGAAGCTTTCTTT. It yields the protein CASSPTGGTEAFF.

V usage is TRBV5-1 and J usage is TRBJ2-1, with TRBD2 matching 16 bases. Trimming took 4 bases from V and 8 from J; bases not matched to a gene: 12. Germline V lookup: CDR1 SGHRS, CDR2 YFSETQ. This CDR3 is built from 18 residues. CDR3 residues: CASSPGLAGGPGEDEQFF. The CDR3 DNA sequence: TGCGCCAGCAGCCCGGGACTAGCGGGAGGGCCGGGGGAGGATGAGCAGTTCTTC.

The rearrangement links TRBV18 to TRBJ2-5; TRBD1 agrees at 7 bases. The germline V gene has CDR1 KGHSH and CDR2 LQKENI. This CDR3 spans 14 amino acids. The ends lost 3 bases at V and 5 bases at J; junction bases unmatched: 6. Here the CDR3 reads CASSPSGTVETQYF. CDR3 DNA sequence: TGTGCCAGCTCACCGTCCGGGACAGTCGAGACCCAGTACTTC.

This clone was detected a few times. The chain recombines TRBV5-4 with TRBJ2-2, with 15 nucleotides matching TRBD2. The junction had 4 bases not matched to a gene; V was cut back by 4 bases and J by 6 bases. Germline V gene sequence: CDR1 SGHNT, CDR2 YYREEE (reference sequence). This CDR3 comprises 16 residues. The CDR3 spells CASSRGLAGGAGELFF. CDR3 DNA sequence: TGTGCCAGCAGCCGGGGACTAGCGGGAGGCGCCGGGGAGCTGTTTTTT.

This chain connects TRBV3-1 (or the pseudogene TRBV3-2) to TRBJ2-3; 10 nucleotides match TRBD2. This CDR3 is built from 14 residues. J gave up 4 bases and V 6 bases, and 4 bases lay outside the gene matches. CDR1 LGHDT and CDR2 YNNKEL come from the germline V gene (reference sequence). The CDR3 is CASRASGGADTQYF. The DNA for the CDR3 is TGTGCCAGCAGGGCTAGCGGGGGCGCAGATACGCAGTATTTT.

The CDR3 region has the DNA TGTGCCAGCAGTTCCGACAGGGTGGTCATGAACACTGAAGCTTTCTTT. It yields the protein CASSSDRVVMNTEAFF. This chain uses TRBV6-5 with TRBJ1-1; 7 nucleotides align to TRBD1. This CDR3 spans 16 amino acids. The germline V gene has CDR1 MNHEY and CDR2 SVGAGI. The V gene end was trimmed by 4 bases and the J gene end by 0 bases; junction bases not matched to a gene: 8.

The CDR3 bases are TGTGCCAGCAGTTTAATCTTAGTGGGCGAAGCTTTCTTT. This translates into CASSLILVGEAFF. The chain joins TRBV12-3 or TRBV12-4 to TRBJ1-1; no definite D call. The ends were cut back, 2 bases at V and 8 bases at J, with 12 bases in the middle. The CDR3 is 13 residues long.

This clone was observed once. This chain connects TRBV7-2 to TRBJ2-5, with D possibly TRBD1 on 6 matching bases. V gave up 5 bases and J gave up 7 bases, with 20 bases separating them. The CDR3 runs 15 residues. From germline, CDR1 is SGHTA and CDR2 FQGNSA. CDR3 in DNA: TGTGCCAGCAGCACACCTCGGGACACCCTTACGACCCAGTACTTC. This encodes CASSTPRDTLTTQYF.

V usage is TRBV9 and J usage is TRBJ1-2; D is perhaps TRBD1 (5 bases). The CDR3 runs to 14 residues. V was shortened by 2 bases and J by 2 bases, with 10 bases between the two germline ends. CDR1 SGDLS and CDR2 YYNGEE come from the germline V gene. As DNA, the CDR3 is TGTGCCAGCAGCGTTGGAAACAGGAACTATGGCTACACCTTC. Its protein product is CASSVGNRNYGYTF.

This clone was seen only a few times. The V call is TRBV11-2, the J call TRBJ1-2; possibly TRBD1 for D (6 bases). The germline CDR1 and CDR2 sequences are SGHAT and FQNNGV. The CDR3 sequence is 13 residues long. Trimming removed 5 bases at V and 7 bases at J, with 14 bases between. The DNA of the CDR3 is TGTGCCAGCAGCGATACAGGGAAGTCTGGCTACACCTTC. This codes for CASSDTGKSGYTF. Based on the CDR3 plus reference TRBV11-2 and TRBJ1-2, the full variable domain is EAGVAQSPRYKIIEKRQSVAFWCNPISGHATLYWYQQILGQGPKLLIQFQNNGVVDDSQLPKDRFSAERLKGVDSTLKIQPAKLEDSAVYLCASSDTGKSGYTFGSGTRLTVV.

This chain joins TRBV21-1 and TRBJ1-4; no DNA check was done on the table's D call, TRBD1. TRBV21-1 is marked as a pseudogene. CDR3 length: 18 residues. The CDR3 DNA follows: TGTGCCAGCAGCTTGCTAGGGCTCCCCCTTCAGGGGGAAGAAAAACTGTTTTTT. As protein: CASSLLGLPLQGEEKLFF.

This clone has just a few counts. The rearrangement joins TRBV18 to TRBJ2-3; 11 nucleotides line up with TRBD2. From germline, CDR1 is KGHSH and CDR2 LQKENI. V gave up 3 bases and J gave up 3 bases; unmatched junction bases: 5. This CDR3 spans 16 amino acids. The chain's CDR3 is CASSPQTSGVTDTQYF. For the CDR3, the DNA is TGTGCCAGCTCACCCCAGACTAGCGGGGTTACAGATACGCAGTATTTT. Drawing the rest from reference TRBV18 and TRBJ2-3, the complete variable domain is NAGVMQNPRHLVRRRGQEARLRCSPMKGHSHVYWYRQLPEEGLKFMVYLQKENIIDESGMPKERFSAEFPKEGPSILRIQQVVRGDSAAYFCASSPQTSGVTDTQYFGPGTRLTVL.